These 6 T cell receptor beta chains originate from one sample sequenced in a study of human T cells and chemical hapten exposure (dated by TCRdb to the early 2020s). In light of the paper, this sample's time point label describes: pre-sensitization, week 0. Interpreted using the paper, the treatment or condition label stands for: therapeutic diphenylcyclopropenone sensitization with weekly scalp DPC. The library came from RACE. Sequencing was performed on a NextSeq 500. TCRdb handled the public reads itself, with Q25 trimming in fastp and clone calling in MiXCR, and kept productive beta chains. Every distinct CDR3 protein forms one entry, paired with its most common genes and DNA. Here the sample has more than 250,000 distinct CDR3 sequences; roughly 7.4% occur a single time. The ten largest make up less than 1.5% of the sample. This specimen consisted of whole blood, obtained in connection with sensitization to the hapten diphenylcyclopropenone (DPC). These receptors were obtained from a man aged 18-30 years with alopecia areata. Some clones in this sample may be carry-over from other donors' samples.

In DNA, the CDR3 is TGCGCCAGCAGCCAAGACTGGACAGGGGGCAAGGAGACCCAGTACTTC. The encoded protein is CASSQDWTGGKETQYF. The chain links TRBV4-3 to TRBJ2-5; the match to TRBD1 covers 11 bases. Germline CDR1 and CDR2: LGHNA and YSLEER. The CDR3 consists of 16 residues. Trimming took 0 bases from V and 5 from J; bases not matched to a gene: 5.

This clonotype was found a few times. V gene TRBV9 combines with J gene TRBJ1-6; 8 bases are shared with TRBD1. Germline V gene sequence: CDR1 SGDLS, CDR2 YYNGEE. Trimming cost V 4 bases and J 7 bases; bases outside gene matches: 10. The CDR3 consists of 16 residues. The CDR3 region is CASSSEDRASNSPLHF. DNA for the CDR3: TGTGCCAGCAGCTCCGAGGACAGGGCGTCGAATTCACCCCTCCACTTT.

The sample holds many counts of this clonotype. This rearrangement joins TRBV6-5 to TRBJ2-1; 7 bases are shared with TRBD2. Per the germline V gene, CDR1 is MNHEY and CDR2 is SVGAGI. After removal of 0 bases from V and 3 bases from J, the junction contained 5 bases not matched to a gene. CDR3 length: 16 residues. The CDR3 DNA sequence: TGTGCCAGCAGTTACTCGATCGGCGGGGGCTACAATGAGCAGTTCTTC. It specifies CASSYSIGGGYNEQFF.

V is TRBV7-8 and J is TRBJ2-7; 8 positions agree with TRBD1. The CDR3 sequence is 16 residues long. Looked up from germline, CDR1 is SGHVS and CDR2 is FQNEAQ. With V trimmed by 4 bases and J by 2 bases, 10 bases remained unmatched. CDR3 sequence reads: CASSSRTGGETYEQYF. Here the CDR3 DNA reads TGTGCCAGCAGCTCAAGAACAGGGGGAGAAACCTACGAGCAGTACTTC.

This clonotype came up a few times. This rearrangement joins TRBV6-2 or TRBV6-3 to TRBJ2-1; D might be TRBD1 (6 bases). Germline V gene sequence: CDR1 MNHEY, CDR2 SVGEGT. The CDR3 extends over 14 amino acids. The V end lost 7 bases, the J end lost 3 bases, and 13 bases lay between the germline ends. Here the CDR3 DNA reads TGTGCCAGCAAGGTGGGGGACAACTACAATGAGCAGTTCTTC. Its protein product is CASKVGDNYNEQFF.

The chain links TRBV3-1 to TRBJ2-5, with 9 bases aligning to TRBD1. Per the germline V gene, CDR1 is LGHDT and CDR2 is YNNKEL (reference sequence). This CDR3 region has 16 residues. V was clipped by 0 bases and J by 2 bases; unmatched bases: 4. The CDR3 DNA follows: TGTGCCAGCAGCCAAGACGGGACAGGGCTACAAGAGACCCAGTACTTC. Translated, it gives CASSQDGTGLQETQYF.